The 3 T cell receptor beta chains listed next were all sequenced from one sample in a study of cytomegalovirus exposure and HLA in healthy donors. PCR amplification relied on 60 Vbeta primers (plus 13 Jbeta primers). Assay: immunoSEQ multiplex PCR; the TCRdb copy retains only in-frame clones and omits some. Counted here are 200,000 to 250,000 clones, roughly 88% occurring once; the ten biggest clones make up 0.71%. Material for sequencing was PBMCs. The receptor source for this set is a boy aged 2 to 9 in good health and CMV-seronegative.

The rearrangement uses TRBV25-1 and TRBJ2-2; D is ambiguous. The CDR3 runs 12 residues. Trimming cost V 7 bases and J 5 bases, with 8 bases left between them. From germline, CDR1 is MGHDK and CDR2 SYGVNS. The chain's CDR3 is CASTVPTGELFF. CDR3 sequence (DNA): TGTGCCAGCACAGTCCCGACCGGGGAGCTGTTTTTT.

The chain uses TRBV5-4 and TRBJ2-7, with 8 bases that match TRBD1. This CDR3 comprises 15 residues. Germline V CDR1 and CDR2: SGHNT, YYREEE (reference sequence). Losses at the gene ends were 4 bases for V and 0 bases for J; bases not matched to a gene: 6. CDR3 protein: CASSVRDRSSYEQYF. CDR3 bases: TGTGCCAGCAGCGTCCGGGACAGGAGCTCCTACGAGCAGTACTTC.

The chain has TRBV6-1 and TRBJ1-5; a weak D match, TRBD1 (6 bases). CDR3 length equals 14 residues. Germline CDR1 is MNHNS and CDR2 is SASEGT. Trimming left V 2 bases short and J 16 bases short, with 21 bases between. Here the CDR3 DNA reads TGTGCCAGCAGTGAAAGGACAGTTCCCTTCCTCGAACATTTT. Protein: CASSERTVPFLEHF.